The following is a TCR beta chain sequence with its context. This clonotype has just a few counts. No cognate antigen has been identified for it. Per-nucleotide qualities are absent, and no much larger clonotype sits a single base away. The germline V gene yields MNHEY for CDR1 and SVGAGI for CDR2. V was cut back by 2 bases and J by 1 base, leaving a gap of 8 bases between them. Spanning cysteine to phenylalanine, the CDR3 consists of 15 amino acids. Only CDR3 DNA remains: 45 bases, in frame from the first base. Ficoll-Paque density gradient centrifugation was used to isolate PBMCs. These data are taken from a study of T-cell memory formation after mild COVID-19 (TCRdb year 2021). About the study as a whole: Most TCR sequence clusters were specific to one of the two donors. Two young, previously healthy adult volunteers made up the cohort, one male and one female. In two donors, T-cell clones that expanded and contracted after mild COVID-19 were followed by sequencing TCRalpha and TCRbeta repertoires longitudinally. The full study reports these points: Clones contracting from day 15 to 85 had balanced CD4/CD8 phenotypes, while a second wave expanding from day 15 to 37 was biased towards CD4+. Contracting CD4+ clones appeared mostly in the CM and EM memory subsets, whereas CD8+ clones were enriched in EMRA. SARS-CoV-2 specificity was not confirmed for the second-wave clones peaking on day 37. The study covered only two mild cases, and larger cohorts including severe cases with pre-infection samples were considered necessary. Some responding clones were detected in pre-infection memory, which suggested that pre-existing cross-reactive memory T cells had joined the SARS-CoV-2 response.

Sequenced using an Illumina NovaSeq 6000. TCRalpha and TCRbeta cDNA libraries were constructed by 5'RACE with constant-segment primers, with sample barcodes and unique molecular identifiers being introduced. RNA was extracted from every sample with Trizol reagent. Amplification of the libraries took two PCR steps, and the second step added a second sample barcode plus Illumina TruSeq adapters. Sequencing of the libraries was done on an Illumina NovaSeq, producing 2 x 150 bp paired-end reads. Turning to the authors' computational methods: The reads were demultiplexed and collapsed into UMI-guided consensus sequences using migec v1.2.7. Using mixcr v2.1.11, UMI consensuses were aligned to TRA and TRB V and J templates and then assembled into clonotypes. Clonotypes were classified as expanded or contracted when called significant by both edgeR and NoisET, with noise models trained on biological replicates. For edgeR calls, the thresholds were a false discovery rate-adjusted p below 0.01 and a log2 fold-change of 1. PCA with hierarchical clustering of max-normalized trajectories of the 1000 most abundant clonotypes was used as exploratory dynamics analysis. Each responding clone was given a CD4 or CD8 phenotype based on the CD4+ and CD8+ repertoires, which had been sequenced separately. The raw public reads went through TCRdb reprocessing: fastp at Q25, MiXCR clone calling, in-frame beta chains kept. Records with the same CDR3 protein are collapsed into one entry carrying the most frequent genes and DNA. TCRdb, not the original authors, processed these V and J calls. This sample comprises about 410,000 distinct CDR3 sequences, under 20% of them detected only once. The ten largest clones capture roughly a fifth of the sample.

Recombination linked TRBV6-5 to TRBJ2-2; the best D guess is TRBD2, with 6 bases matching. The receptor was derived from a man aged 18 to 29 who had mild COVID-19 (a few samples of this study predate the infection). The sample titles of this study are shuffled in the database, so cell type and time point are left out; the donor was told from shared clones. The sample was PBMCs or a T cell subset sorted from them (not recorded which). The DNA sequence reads TGTGCCAGCAGTTACAGAGCGGGGAACACCGGGGAGCTGTTTTTT. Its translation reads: CASSYRAGNTGELFF.